The entry that follows covers one T cell receptor (beta chain) sequence. The sample originates from a study of CD8+ T cells in alopecia areata. PBMCs served as the source from which CD4+ and CD8+ T cells were sorted. Investigators isolated RNA and reverse transcribed it into cDNA to act as the sequencing template. Data came from immunoSEQ multiplex PCR; TCRdb stores just in-frame clones and leaves some out. The sample shows under 150,000 clones, around two thirds of them seen only once. The germline CDR1 and CDR2 sequences are SGHRS and YFSETQ. The V and J ends lost 0 bases and 3 bases, in that order; junction bases with no gene match: 9. The CDR3 covers 18 residues.

The chain has TRBV5-1 and TRBJ2-7, with 13 bases fitting TRBD2. The sample consisted of CD8+ T cells sorted from blood. The receptor was isolated from a human donor in good health. The CDR3 loop reads CASSLELAGGPQGYEQYF. The CDR3 DNA is TGCGCCAGCAGCTTGGAACTAGCGGGAGGGCCCCAGGGCTACGAGCAGTACTTC. The full variable domain, its missing parts supplied by reference TRBV5-1 and TRBJ2-7, is KAGVTQTPRYLIKTRGQQVTLSCSPISGHRSVSWYQQTPGQGLQFLFEYFSETQRNKGNFPGRFSGRQFSNSRSEMNVSTLELGDSALYLCASSLELAGGPQGYEQYFGPGTRLTVT.